Presented here are 18 T cell receptor beta chains from one specimen sequenced in a study of tumor-infiltrating lymphocytes in localized non-small cell lung cancer. Sequenced by immunoSEQ multiplex PCR; TCRdb stores in-frame clones only, minus some. The repertoire holds 15,000 to 16,000 clones, with roughly 72% as singletons. The specimen was lung tumor tissue. The receptors here all came from a human donor with non-small cell lung cancer.

The chain employs TRBV4-1 and TRBJ2-2; no reliable D call. Germline CDR1 is MGHRA and CDR2 is YSYEKL. Trimming stripped 1 base from V and 1 base from J, with 13 bases between. CDR3 length: 17 residues. CDR3 sequence: CASSQVKQTGNTGELFF. The CDR3 DNA sequence: TGCGCCAGCAGCCAAGTTAAGCAGACGGGGAACACCGGGGAGCTGTTTTTT.

This chain links TRBV4-3 with TRBJ2-1; 11 positions match TRBD2. CDR1 and CDR2 from the germline V gene are LGHNA and YSLEER. V trimming: 0 bases; J trimming: 1 base; junction bases outside the gene matches: 2. The CDR3 loop spans 17 amino acids. This CDR3 is CASSQDLAGGSYNEQFF. The DNA for the CDR3 is TGCGCCAGCAGCCAAGATCTAGCGGGAGGATCCTACAATGAGCAGTTCTTC.

This clone is classed as medium-sized. This sequence joins TRBV6-5 and TRBJ2-7, with 9 bases that match TRBD2. This CDR3 contains 15 residues. J gave up 7 bases and V 3 bases, and 10 bases lay outside the gene matches. Germline-derived CDR1 and CDR2 are MNHEY and SVGAGI. CDR3 amino acids: CASSYGGLAVREQYF. CDR3 sequence (DNA): TGTGCCAGCAGTTATGGGGGACTAGCTGTGAGGGAGCAGTACTTC.

V usage is TRBV5-1 and J usage is TRBJ2-7, with TRBD1 matching over 10 bases. The CDR3 is 16 residues long. Germline V gene sequence: CDR1 SGHRS, CDR2 YFSETQ. Unmatched junction bases numbered 12, after V lost 3 bases and J lost 6 bases. The CDR3 protein is CASSSTGQGRSGEQYF. DNA for the CDR3: TGCGCCAGCAGCTCCACGGGACAGGGGCGGAGTGGCGAGCAGTACTTC. The full variable domain, completed using reference TRBV5-1 and TRBJ2-7, is KAGVTQTPRYLIKTRGQQVTLSCSPISGHRSVSWYQQTPGQGLQFLFEYFSETQRNKGNFPGRFSGRQFSNSRSEMNVSTLELGDSALYLCASSSTGQGRSGEQYFGPGTRLTVT.

The chain has TRBV4-3 and TRBJ2-3, with 9 bases lining up with TRBD1. The ends lost 0 bases at V and 4 bases at J; junction bases unmatched: 8. The germline CDR1 and CDR2 sequences are LGHNA and YSLEER. This CDR3 has 17 amino acids. The CDR3 here is CASSQDARQGVPDTQYF. The CDR3 DNA reads TGCGCCAGCAGCCAAGATGCGAGACAGGGGGTCCCAGATACGCAGTATTTT.

In this sample, this clone is medium-sized. This rearrangement joins TRBV2 to TRBJ2-3, with unresolved D. Germline assignment: CDR1 SNHLY and CDR2 FYNNEI. V dropped 7 bases and J dropped 0 bases, with 11 bases sitting between them. The CDR3 contains 14 residues. As DNA, the CDR3 is TGTGCCAGCATAAACGGTCCTAGCACAGATACGCAGTATTTT. This gives the protein CASINGPSTDTQYF.

This clone was observed a handful of times. The chain couples TRBV11-2 to TRBJ2-7; D remains unclear. The CDR3 is made up of 11 amino acids. CDR1 and CDR2 (germline): SGHAT, FQNNGV. V was shortened by 6 bases and J by 3 bases, with 6 bases between the two germline ends. The CDR3 sequence is CASRNNYEQYF. CDR3 DNA sequence: TGTGCCAGCAGGAATAACTACGAGCAGTACTTC. The whole variable domain, filled in from reference TRBV11-2 and TRBJ2-7, reads EAGVAQSPRYKIIEKRQSVAFWCNPISGHATLYWYQQILGQGPKLLIQFQNNGVVDDSQLPKDRFSAERLKGVDSTLKIQPAKLEDSAVYLCASRNNYEQYFGPGTRLTVT.

V is TRBV5-5 and J is TRBJ2-2; D is undetermined. V was pared by 6 bases and J by 6 bases, with 12 bases between. CDR1 and CDR2 from the germline V gene are SGHKS and YYEKEE (reference sequence). The CDR3 sequence is 13 residues long. CDR3 in DNA: TGTGCCAGCACCCGTATTAGCCCCGGGGAGCTGTTTTTT. The encoded protein is CASTRISPGELFF.

This clone was recorded a few times. The chain employs TRBV6-5 and TRBJ1-1, with D uncertain. Trimming took off 0 bases at V and 10 bases at J, with 15 bases between the two ends. The CDR3 is 14 residues long. In germline, CDR1 is MNHEY, CDR2 SVGAGI. CDR3 nucleotides: TGTGCCAGCAGTTACTCGCGGGGTCCGATCGTAGCTTTCTTT. Translated: CASSYSRGPIVAFF.

The chain uses TRBV19 and TRBJ2-3, with 7 bases that match TRBD1. Germline CDR1 and CDR2: LNHDA and SQIVND (reference sequence). The V segment lost 1 base and the J segment 4 bases; nucleotides outside the gene matches: 5. CDR3 size: 15 residues. This CDR3 reads CASSIGAGGADTQYF. CDR3 coding DNA: TGTGCCAGTAGTATAGGGGCAGGGGGAGCAGATACGCAGTATTTT.

This chain uses TRBV27 with TRBJ2-1; 8 bases agree with TRBD1. This CDR3 has 14 residues. Germline V gene data show CDR1 as MNHEY and CDR2 as SMNVEV (reference sequence). After removal of 3 bases from V and 7 bases from J, the junction contained 5 bases not matched to a gene. The CDR3 DNA sequence: TGTGCCAGCAGTTTGGTTCAGGGGGCTAATGAGCAGTTCTTC. This encodes CASSLVQGANEQFF.

This clone was seen more than once but under ten times. This sequence joins TRBV5-4 and TRBJ2-1; unclear D gene. The CDR3 covers 12 residues. Per the germline V gene, CDR1 is SGHNT and CDR2 is YYREEE (reference sequence). Trimming took off 0 bases at V and 10 bases at J, with 8 bases between the two ends. The CDR3 DNA follows: TGTGCCAGCAGCTTGGGGGGAAGGGAGCAGTTCTTC. Translating gives CASSLGGREQFF.

In its sample, this clone ranks as medium-sized. V is TRBV28 and J is TRBJ1-2; D not certain. Germline V gene sequence: CDR1 MDHEN, CDR2 SYDVKM. CDR3 length: 15 amino acids. With 5 bases removed from V and 6 bases from J, the gap between germline ends came to 19 bases. The CDR3 nucleotides are TGTGCCAGCAGTGGGCCCAGCGTTAGCGACCATGGCTACACCTTC. This sequence encodes CASSGPSVSDHGYTF.

This clone is judged medium-sized. This chain connects TRBV9 to TRBJ2-7; 7 nucleotides line up with TRBD2. CDR1 and CDR2 from the germline V gene are SGDLS and YYNGEE. The CDR3 is 14 amino acids. V lost 3 bases and J lost 3; bases outside the gene matches: 6. This CDR3 is CASSEAGANYEQYF. The CDR3 DNA reads as TGTGCCAGCAGCGAGGCGGGAGCAAACTACGAGCAGTACTTC.

V and J are TRBV5-4 and TRBJ2-2; D is perhaps TRBD1 or TRBD2 (5 bases each). The CDR3 runs 17 residues. Looked up from germline, CDR1 is SGHNT and CDR2 is YYREEE (reference sequence). Trimming left V 6 bases short and J 1 base short, with 19 bases between. The CDR3 loop reads CASTSGAGVLNTGELFF. The CDR3 nucleotides are TGTGCCAGCACCTCCGGGGCGGGCGTGTTGAACACCGGGGAGCTGTTTTTT.

The rearrangement joins TRBV5-5 to TRBJ1-1; 10 nucleotides align to TRBD1. This CDR3 region has 14 residues. The V gene's germline CDR1 is SGHKS and CDR2 YYEKEE (reference sequence). V lost 2 bases to trimming and J lost 11 bases; unmatched junction nucleotides: 9. The CDR3 sequence is CASSLPDRGRDAFF. CDR3 nucleotides: TGTGCCAGCAGCTTACCAGACAGGGGGCGGGATGCTTTCTTT.

The chain combines TRBV5-1 with TRBJ2-1; TRBD1 matches 10 bases. The CDR3 extends over 20 amino acids. V lost 1 base to trimming and J lost 4 bases; unmatched junction nucleotides: 17. CDR1 is SGHRS and CDR2 is YFSETQ in the germline V gene. The CDR3: CASSLTGVPGQGRVYNEQFF. The CDR3 region has the DNA TGCGCCAGCAGCTTGACAGGGGTCCCGGGACAGGGGCGAGTATACAATGAGCAGTTCTTC. Full variable domain (outside the CDR3, taken from reference TRBV5-1 and TRBJ2-1): KAGVTQTPRYLIKTRGQQVTLSCSPISGHRSVSWYQQTPGQGLQFLFEYFSETQRNKGNFPGRFSGRQFSNSRSEMNVSTLELGDSALYLCASSLTGVPGQGRVYNEQFFGPGTRLTVL.

This clone occurred once. The chain links TRBV30 to TRBJ1-3; 10 nucleotides align to TRBD1. The J segment lost 5 bases and the V segment lost 0 bases, leaving 4 bases of the junction unmatched. The CDR3 length is 15 residues. Germline V lookup: CDR1 GTSNPN, CDR2 SVGIG (reference sequence). The CDR3 region is CAWSVLGQGRNTIYF. The CDR3 DNA follows: TGTGCCTGGAGTGTATTGGGACAGGGGAGAAACACCATATATTTT.